What follows are 26 T cell receptor beta chains derived from one specimen sequenced in a study of STAT5B mutations in CD4+ large granular lymphocyte leukemia. Profiling relied on immunoSEQ multiplex PCR, and the TCRdb table lists in-frame clones only, not all of them. Found here are around 50,000 clones, more than 65% of them singletons; the top ten hold 0.3% to 0.4%. Material for sequencing was CD4+ T cells from blood buffy coats. Receptors were obtained from a human donor in good health.

J is TRBJ2-5 and V is TRBV21-1; the tabulated D call, TRBD1, remains unverified against the DNA. TRBV21-1 counts as a pseudogene. This CDR3 has 16 amino acids. The CDR3 DNA is TGTGCCAGCACCCTTACTCCGGGACAGGGGGGGGAGACCCAGTACTTC. Translating it yields CASTLTPGQGGETQYF.

V and J are TRBV9 and TRBJ1-3; no firm D call. V lost 0 bases, J lost 0 bases, and 7 bases lay in between. The length of the CDR3 is 15 residues. CDR1 SGDLS and CDR2 YYNGEE come from the germline V gene. DNA for the CDR3: TGTGCCAGCAGCGTAGCGCCTGACTCTGGAAACACCATATATTTT. It yields the protein CASSVAPDSGNTIYF.

The chain links TRBV7-2 to TRBJ2-3; TRBD1 agrees at 9 bases. V lost 1 base and J lost 5; bases outside the gene matches: 7. The V gene's germline CDR1 is SGHTA and CDR2 FQGNSA. The CDR3 sequence is 16 residues long. In DNA form, the CDR3 reads TGTGCCAGCAGCTTAGGAACAGGGGGCGGTGGAGATACGCAGTATTTT. It codes for CASSLGTGGGGDTQYF.

With regard to this clone: Relative to the germline gene, one junction end is altered; a read error may explain this. This chain uses TRBV7-2 with TRBJ2-3, with no clear D. Germline V gene data show CDR1 as SGHTA and CDR2 as FQGNSA. The CDR3 is 12 residues long. CDR3 in amino acids: CASSPGPSPAAF. The DNA of the CDR3 is TGTGCCAGCAGCCCAGGACCCTCCCCTGCCGCTTTT.

The chain uses TRBV10-3 and TRBJ1-6; D unresolved. The CDR3 sequence is 16 residues long. V gave up 3 bases and J gave up 0 bases, with 9 bases separating them. Per germline, CDR1 ENHRY and CDR2 SYGVKD. CDR3 in DNA: TGTGCCATCAGTGATTGGGTGAGCTCCTATAATTCACCCCTCCACTTT. It translates to CAISDWVSSYNSPLHF.

V gene TRBV4-2 combines with J gene TRBJ1-5; a weak D match, TRBD1 (6 bases). Trimming cost V 1 base and J 0 bases, with 13 bases left between them. This CDR3 spans 17 amino acids. The germline CDR1 and CDR2 sequences are LGHNA and YNFKEQ. The CDR3 nucleotides are TGTGCCAGCAGCCAAGGGTTACAGGGAAATAGCAATCAGCCCCAGCATTTT. Amino acid sequence: CASSQGLQGNSNQPQHF.

The chain joins TRBV15 to TRBJ1-4; TRBD1 aligns across 7 bases. The CDR3 has 16 amino acids. The V and J ends lost 5 bases and 4 bases, in that order; junction bases with no gene match: 10. Germline lookup yields CDR1 LNHNV and CDR2 YYDKDF (reference sequence). The CDR3 loop reads CATSSETGALNEKLFF. CDR3 nucleotide sequence: TGTGCCACCAGCTCAGAAACAGGGGCCCTTAATGAAAAACTGTTTTTT.

The chain couples TRBV5-1 to TRBJ1-2; 8 bases are shared with TRBD1. The ends lost 4 bases at V and 7 bases at J; junction bases unmatched: 9. Germline V gene sequence: CDR1 SGHRS, CDR2 YFSETQ. The CDR3 spans 14 residues. CDR3 amino acids: CASSLLTGESGYTF. In nucleotides, the CDR3 is TGCGCCAGCAGCCTCCTGACAGGGGAGAGTGGCTACACCTTC.

CDR3: CASSRTGGNYGYTF. The DNA of the CDR3 is TGTGCCAGCAGCCGGACAGGGGGCAACTATGGCTACACCTTC. This chain links TRBV7-9 with TRBJ1-2; 11 bases are a match to TRBD1. Germline CDR1 and CDR2: SEHNR and FQNEAQ (reference sequence). The ends lost 5 bases at V and 2 bases at J; junction bases unmatched: 1. The CDR3 has 14 residues.

The rearrangement uses TRBV11-3 and TRBJ1-1; D call uncertain. Germline CDR1 reads SGHNT; CDR2 reads YENEEA. The CDR3 contains 13 residues. V shed 5 bases and J shed 1 base, with 8 bases lying between them. As DNA, the CDR3 is TGTGCCAGCAGCCCCCTTGAGAACACTGAAGCTTTCTTT. Its translation: CASSPLENTEAFF.

V and J are TRBV5-1 and TRBJ2-7, with TRBD1 matching 7 bases. Germline V gene data show CDR1 as SGHRS and CDR2 as YFSETQ. The CDR3 is 14 residues long. The ends lost 2 bases at V and 2 bases at J; junction bases unmatched: 4. The CDR3 sequence is CASSFTGDTYEQYF. Here the CDR3 DNA reads TGCGCCAGCAGCTTTACAGGGGACACCTACGAGCAGTACTTC.

The chain couples TRBV4-2 to TRBJ2-5, with D perhaps TRBD1 (5 bases). V dropped 1 base and J dropped 5 bases, with 23 bases sitting between them. The germline CDR1 and CDR2 sequences are LGHNA and YNFKEQ. This CDR3 region has 18 residues. The CDR3 DNA sequence: TGTGCCAGCAGCCAAGGTTATCAGGACAACTTTAGTGGGGAGACCCAGTACTTC. Amino acids: CASSQGYQDNFSGETQYF.

V gene TRBV10-2 combines with J gene TRBJ1-5; D uncertain. The ends were cut back, 5 bases at V and 6 bases at J, with 8 bases in the middle. The CDR3 is made up of 12 amino acids. Germline values: CDR1 WSHSY, CDR2 SAAADI. CDR3 bases: TGCGCCAGCAGTCACCAAGGTCAGCCCCAGCATTTT. This sequence encodes CASSHQGQPQHF.

This clone was counted only a few times. The chain carries TRBV2 and TRBJ1-5, with no clear D. Germline V gives CDR1 SNHLY, CDR2 FYNNEI. The CDR3 loop spans 14 amino acids. V was shortened by 6 bases and J by 2 bases, with 11 bases between the two germline ends. For the CDR3, the DNA is TGTGCCAGCAGGAGCTCCGGGGGCAATCAGCCCCAGCATTTT. Translating it yields CASRSSGGNQPQHF.

The chain combines TRBV19 with TRBJ1-5; tentatively, D is TRBD1 (5 bases). Per germline, CDR1 LNHDA and CDR2 SQIVND (reference sequence). This CDR3 spans 15 amino acids. Trimming shortened V by 5 bases and J by 9 bases, and 20 bases separated the two germline ends. The CDR3 is CASSVSGAGLRPQHF. Here the CDR3 DNA reads TGTGCCAGTAGTGTCTCCGGGGCCGGCTTGCGGCCCCAGCATTTT.

The chain links TRBV6-1 to TRBJ2-7; 9 positions match TRBD1. The V and J ends lost 7 bases and 4 bases, in that order; junction bases with no gene match: 11. CDR3 size: 15 residues. In germline, CDR1 is MNHNS, CDR2 SASEGT. The DNA for the CDR3 is TGTGCCAGCACAGTCCGGGACAGGGATTTTTACGAGCAGTACTTC. Translation: CASTVRDRDFYEQYF.

The chain recombines TRBV19 with TRBJ2-6; 8 bases map to TRBD1. From germline, CDR1 is LNHDA and CDR2 SQIVND (reference sequence). This CDR3 region has 16 residues. The ends lost 5 bases at V and 2 bases at J; junction bases unmatched: 5. The DNA for the CDR3 is TGTGCCAGTAGTCGACAGGGGTCAACTGGGGCCAACGTCCTGACTTTC. Translation gives CASSRQGSTGANVLTF.

The CDR3 DNA reads as TGTGCCAGCAGCTTAGGAGGGTATGGTCTAGTCGCCTACGAGCAGTACTTC. This gives the protein CASSLGGYGLVAYEQYF. The chain uses TRBV7-2 and TRBJ2-7; TRBD2 might be the D (5 bases). V was cut by 1 base and J by 2 bases, with 18 bases left in between. There are 17 residues in the CDR3. CDR1 is SGHTA, CDR2 FQGNSA, per germline.

The chain has TRBV19 and TRBJ2-2; TRBD2 agrees at 10 bases. Germline values: CDR1 LNHDA, CDR2 SQIVND (reference sequence). The CDR3 is 18 amino acids. V lost 9 bases to trimming and J lost 1 base; unmatched junction nucleotides: 14. This chain's CDR3 is CASGLAGEFRENTGELFF. CDR3 coding DNA: TGTGCCAGCGGGCTAGCGGGAGAGTTTCGGGAGAACACCGGGGAGCTGTTTTTT. Full variable domain (rest looked up from reference TRBV19 and TRBJ2-2): DGGITQSPKYLFRKEGQNVTLSCEQNLNHDAMYWYRQDPGQGLRLIYYSQIVNDFQKGDIAEGYSVSREKKESFPLTVTSAQKNPTAFYLCASGLAGEFRENTGELFFGEGSRLTVL.

This clone showed up just a few times. The rearrangement joins TRBV29-1 to TRBJ1-6; D is perhaps TRBD1 (5 bases). Trimming pared 5 bases from V and 8 bases from J, leaving 16 bases between. Germline V gene sequence: CDR1 SQVTM, CDR2 ANQGSEA. The CDR3 spans 14 residues. CDR3 residues: CSVLDKNSDSPLHF. CDR3 sequence (DNA): TGCAGCGTTCTGGACAAGAACTCGGATTCACCCCTCCACTTT.

The chain uses TRBV5-4 and TRBJ2-3, with 8 bases that match TRBD1. In germline, CDR1 is SGHNT, CDR2 YYREEE (reference sequence). The CDR3 loop spans 15 amino acids. V was clipped by 5 bases and J by 0 bases; unmatched bases: 5. The CDR3 is CASRPWDRSTDTQYF. The CDR3 nucleotides read TGTGCCAGCAGGCCCTGGGACAGGAGCACAGATACGCAGTATTTT.

This chain connects TRBV28 to TRBJ2-6; D is unclear. Trimming removed 3 bases from V and 3 bases from J, with 3 bases in between. There are 13 residues in the CDR3. Germline CDR1 is MDHEN and CDR2 is SYDVKM. In DNA, the CDR3 is TGTGCCAGCAGTTTTGGTGGGGCCAACGTCCTGACTTTC. Residues: CASSFGGANVLTF.

The chain is built from TRBV19 and TRBJ2-7; D might be TRBD2 (6 bases). The length of the CDR3 is 13 residues. V lost 5 bases and J lost 5, with 13 bases in between. Germline V lookup: CDR1 LNHDA, CDR2 SQIVND (reference sequence). The CDR3 DNA follows: TGTGCCAGTAGTCAGACTAGTATGCACGAGCAGTACTTC. This encodes CASSQTSMHEQYF.

V is TRBV7-3 and J is TRBJ2-2; 7 bases match TRBD1. This CDR3 comprises 15 residues. V was pared by 2 bases and J by 6 bases, with 6 bases of the junction left unmatched. Germline V gene lookup returns CDR1 SGHTA and CDR2 FQGTGA. DNA for the CDR3: TGTGCCAGCAGCTTACAGGGGGTCGGGGCCGGGGAGCTGTTTTTT. Translating it yields CASSLQGVGAGELFF. The full variable domain, with the rest looked up from reference TRBV7-3 and TRBJ2-2, is GAGVSQTPSNKVTEKGKYVELRCDPISGHTALYWYRQSLGQGPEFLIYFQGTGAADDSGLPNDRFFAVRPEGSVSTLKIQRTERGDSAVYLCASSLQGVGAGELFFGEGSRLTVL.

This sequence joins TRBV6-1 and TRBJ2-5; D is ambiguous. This CDR3 is 11 amino acids long. CDR1 and CDR2 (germline): MNHNS, SASEGT. Trimming cost V 4 bases and J 3 bases, with 3 bases left between them. The CDR3, as DNA: TGTGCCAGCAGTGCGGAAGAGACCCAGTACTTC. Its protein is CASSAEETQYF.

This clone was counted a single time. This chain links TRBV28 with TRBJ1-5; D not resolved. This CDR3 is built from 15 residues. The V and J ends lost 3 bases and 4 bases respectively, with 13 bases between them. Looked up from germline, CDR1 is MDHEN and CDR2 is SYDVKM. The CDR3 DNA sequence: TGTGCCAGCAGTTTTCCTTCCTTTACTAATCAGCCCCAGCATTTT. The encoded protein is CASSFPSFTNQPQHF.